This entry lists 27 T cell receptor beta chains sequenced from one sample in a study of shared clonotypes between healthy human individuals. Naive CD8 cells, CD45RO-negative and positively selected for CCR7, excluded terminally differentiated effector memory CD45RA+ cells. Generated by immunoSEQ multiplex PCR, the TCRdb table keeps only in-frame clones and is missing some. This sample has about 2.1 million clones, with approximately 92% found just once. The sequencing input was naive CD8+ T cells from PBMCs. These receptors all stem from a man younger than 35 in good health. Some clones in this sample may be carry-over from other donors' samples.

The rearrangement joins TRBV5-6 to TRBJ1-5; 7 bases agree with TRBD1. The CDR3 is made up of 16 amino acids. After removal of 4 bases from V and 4 bases from J, the junction contained 11 bases not matched to a gene. In germline, CDR1 is SGHDT, CDR2 YYEEEE. The CDR3 protein is CASSPKLTGLNQPQHF. CDR3 nucleotides: TGTGCCAGCAGCCCAAAATTGACAGGGTTAAATCAGCCCCAGCATTTT.

The chain employs TRBV7-9 and TRBJ2-3, with TRBD2 as a possible D gene (5 bases). The CDR3 is made up of 15 amino acids. The ends were cut back, 1 base at V and 4 bases at J, with 12 bases in the middle. Germline V CDR1 and CDR2: SEHNR, FQNEAQ (reference sequence). The CDR3 DNA reads TGTGCCAGCAGCTTAGGGGCTAGCCGCGCAGATACGCAGTATTTT. The encoded protein is CASSLGASRADTQYF.

The genes are TRBV27 and TRBJ2-5; tentatively, D is TRBD2 (5 bases). The CDR3 has 16 amino acids. Germline-derived CDR1 and CDR2 are MNHEY and SMNVEV (reference sequence). Trimming shortened V by 6 bases and J by 5 bases, and 22 bases separated the two germline ends. The CDR3 loop reads CASRVDFAAGVETQYF. The CDR3 bases are TGTGCCAGCAGAGTAGACTTTGCGGCCGGGGTTGAGACCCAGTACTTC.

This chain joins TRBV6-1 and TRBJ2-3, with 8 nucleotides matching TRBD1. The CDR3 sequence is 15 residues long. CDR1 is MNHNS and CDR2 is SASEGT in the germline V gene. V lost 4 bases and J lost 0; bases outside the gene matches: 3. For the CDR3, the DNA is TGTGCCAGCAGTGGTCAGGGGGCCAGCACAGATACGCAGTATTTT. It specifies CASSGQGASTDTQYF.

The chain links TRBV28 to TRBJ2-5, with 7 bases identical to TRBD1. CDR1 is MDHEN and CDR2 is SYDVKM in the germline V gene. J gave up 1 base and V 5 bases, and 4 bases lay outside the gene matches. This CDR3 has 14 residues. CDR3 nucleotide sequence: TGTGCCAGCAGTAACCGGGACAGCCAAGAGACCCAGTACTTC. Encoded protein: CASSNRDSQETQYF.

J is TRBJ1-5 and V is TRBV12-5, with D possibly TRBD1 on 5 matching bases. The CDR3 loop spans 12 amino acids. V lost 6 bases and J lost 2, with 5 bases in between. From germline, CDR1 is LGHNT and CDR2 FRNRAP. CDR3 sequence: CASGQGNQPQHF. CDR3 sequence (DNA): TGTGCTAGTGGACAGGGCAATCAGCCCCAGCATTTT.

This clone was seen only a few times. DNA for the CDR3: TGCAGTGCCACGTGGGACGGAGGCTACACCTTC. This translates into CSATWDGGYTF. This sequence joins TRBV20-1 and TRBJ1-2, with D maybe TRBD1 (5 bases). The CDR3 is 11 residues long. V gave up 6 bases and J gave up 8 bases, with 13 bases separating them. Germline V gene sequence: CDR1 DFQATT, CDR2 SNEGSKA (reference sequence).

The V gene is TRBV11-1, the J gene TRBJ2-7, with 15 positions matching TRBD2. Unmatched junction bases numbered 3, after V lost 5 bases and J lost 7 bases. This CDR3 has 14 residues. Germline CDR1 is SGHAT and CDR2 is FQDESV (reference sequence). CDR3 sequence (DNA): TGTGCCAGCAGCACGGGACTAGCGGGGGGAGAGCAGTACTTC. This codes for CASSTGLAGGEQYF.

The chain couples TRBV7-9 to TRBJ2-2, with D possibly being TRBD1 (6 bases). The CDR3 sequence is 15 residues long. The V end lost 5 bases, the J end lost 1 base, and 11 bases lay between the germline ends. Germline CDR1 SEHNR, CDR2 FQNEAQ (reference sequence). The CDR3 DNA reads as TGTGCCAGCAGCCCAGGGGCACTGAACACCGGGGAGCTGTTTTTT. This codes for CASSPGALNTGELFF. The variable domain in full, completed from reference TRBV7-9 and TRBJ2-2, reads DTGVSQNPRHKITKRGQNVTFRCDPISEHNRLYWYRQTLGQGPEFLTYFQNEAQLEKSRLLSDRFSAERPKGSFSTLEIQRTEQGDSAMYLCASSPGALNTGELFFGEGSRLTVL.

Only one count was recorded for this clone. The rearrangement links TRBV29-1 to TRBJ2-5, with 7 nucleotides matching TRBD2. Trimming at V came to 7 bases and at J to 2 bases, leaving 13 bases not matched to a gene. The CDR3 runs 15 residues. Germline lookup yields CDR1 SQVTM and CDR2 ANQGSEA. The CDR3 loop reads CSGQGFQRGQETQYF. The CDR3 region has the DNA TGCAGCGGTCAGGGATTCCAGCGGGGTCAAGAGACCCAGTACTTC.

The rearrangement uses TRBV6-5 and TRBJ1-4; D remains unclear. Germline V CDR1 and CDR2: MNHEY, SVGAGI. The CDR3 totals 15 residues. Trimming removed 5 bases at V and 4 bases at J, with 14 bases between. In nucleotides, the CDR3 is TGTGCCAGCAGTAGCACCCCAGGTTTTAATGAAAAACTGTTTTTT. Its translation is CASSSTPGFNEKLFF.

The rearrangement joins TRBV7-8 to TRBJ2-1; 7 bases align to TRBD2. The junction had 10 bases not matched to a gene; V was cut back by 5 bases and J by 3 bases. Germline values: CDR1 SGHVS, CDR2 FQNEAQ. CDR3 length: 16 residues. CDR3 sequence (DNA): TGTGCCAGCAGCCCTCCTTCACGGGAGGACTACAATGAGCAGTTCTTC. Translation gives CASSPPSREDYNEQFF.

This rearrangement joins TRBV7-7 to TRBJ2-2, with 8 bases that match TRBD2. The CDR3 contains 16 residues. The germline gives CDR1 SSHAT, CDR2 FNYEAQ (reference sequence). The junction had 11 bases not matched to a gene; V was cut back by 4 bases and J by 7 bases. CDR3 amino acids: CASSSGTRAGLGELFF. The CDR3 nucleotides are TGTGCCAGCAGCTCCGGGACTAGGGCAGGGCTCGGGGAGCTGTTTTTT.

The chain is built from TRBV27 and TRBJ2-7, with D maybe TRBD1 (6 bases). CDR1 is MNHEY and CDR2 is SMNVEV in the germline V gene (reference sequence). The CDR3 totals 17 residues. The V and J ends lost 0 bases and 2 bases respectively, with 17 bases between them. The CDR3 nucleotides read TGTGCCAGCAGTTTATCGGGGGTCAACAGGGTTCCCTACGAGCAGTACTTC. This sequence encodes CASSLSGVNRVPYEQYF.

CDR3 sequence: CASSLVAGGLLDNEQFF. The CDR3 DNA reads as TGTGCCAGCAGCTTGGTAGCGGGAGGGCTACTAGACAATGAGCAGTTCTTC. This chain uses TRBV7-9 with TRBJ2-1; 11 nucleotides line up with TRBD2. J was trimmed by 5 bases and V by 3 bases; bases with no gene match: 9. CDR1 and CDR2 (germline): SEHNR, FQNEAQ (reference sequence). The CDR3 length is 17 residues.

CDR3 nucleotides: TGTGCCAGCGGGCGGGCCCACCAAGAGACCCAGTACTTC. It specifies CASGRAHQETQYF. The chain couples TRBV28 to TRBJ2-5; the D gene is possibly TRBD2 (5 bases). This CDR3 contains 13 residues. CDR1 is MDHEN, CDR2 SYDVKM, per germline. Trimming took off 8 bases at V and 0 bases at J, with 10 bases between the two ends.

The chain has TRBV7-2 and TRBJ2-3; no clear D. The germline CDR1 and CDR2 sequences are SGHTA and FQGNSA. V shed 0 bases and J shed 6 bases, with 7 bases lying between them. The CDR3 is made up of 13 amino acids. CDR3 nucleotide sequence: TGTGCCAGCAGCTTAGCAGTCTGGGATACGCAGTATTTT. Residues: CASSLAVWDTQYF.

The rearrangement links TRBV7-9 to TRBJ2-4; 8 nucleotides agree with TRBD2. Germline-derived CDR1 and CDR2 are SEHNR and FQNEAQ (reference sequence). There are 16 residues in the CDR3. With V trimmed by 5 bases and J by 1 base, 7 bases remained unmatched. As DNA, the CDR3 is TGTGCCAGCAGCCATAGCGGGGTGGGGGCCAAAAACATTCAGTACTTC. Translation: CASSHSGVGAKNIQYF.

This chain joins TRBV4-1 and TRBJ2-7, with D perhaps assigned TRBD1 or TRBD2 (5 bases each). This CDR3 is 15 amino acids long. V was cut by 0 bases and J by 6 bases, with 15 bases left in between. Per the germline V gene, CDR1 is MGHRA and CDR2 is YSYEKL. The CDR3 is CASSQDRTIGGEQYF. Here the CDR3 DNA reads TGCGCCAGCAGCCAAGATAGAACAATTGGGGGCGAGCAGTACTTC.

The J gene is TRBJ2-7, the V gene TRBV5-5, with TRBD2 as a possible D gene (5 bases). The germline CDR1 and CDR2 sequences are SGHKS and YYEKEE (reference sequence). The CDR3 is 15 amino acids. Trimming removed 5 bases from V and 2 bases from J, with 17 bases in between. The CDR3 protein is CASRDGRGGPYEQYF. The DNA for the CDR3 is TGTGCCAGCAGGGATGGGAGAGGAGGCCCCTACGAGCAGTACTTC.

V is TRBV15 and J is TRBJ2-7; D is unclear. Germline values: CDR1 LNHNV, CDR2 YYDKDF (reference sequence). This CDR3 comprises 14 residues. The V and J ends lost 0 bases and 3 bases respectively, with 9 bases between them. The CDR3 region has the DNA TGTGCCACCAGCAGAGAAGCGAACAGCTACGAGCAGTACTTC. Translation: CATSREANSYEQYF.

V usage is TRBV28 and J usage is TRBJ1-5; the D gene is possibly TRBD1 (6 bases). CDR3 size: 16 residues. Germline values: CDR1 MDHEN, CDR2 SYDVKM. V dropped 6 bases and J dropped 1 base, with 16 bases sitting between them. Here the CDR3 reads CASREGVAISNQPQHF. Written as DNA, the CDR3 is TGTGCCAGCAGGGAGGGGGTGGCCATAAGCAATCAGCCCCAGCATTTT.

The rearrangement joins TRBV6-5 to TRBJ2-7, with a weak D call TRBD2 (5 bases). V was shortened by 2 bases and J by 6 bases, with 11 bases between the two germline ends. This CDR3 comprises 13 residues. The germline V gene encodes CDR1 MNHEY and CDR2 SVGAGI. The CDR3 sequence: CASSYGGLGEQYF. The CDR3 DNA sequence: TGTGCCAGCAGTTACGGAGGATTGGGCGAGCAGTACTTC.

The chain couples TRBV9 to TRBJ2-2; the match to TRBD1 covers 9 bases. Germline assignment: CDR1 SGDLS and CDR2 YYNGEE. This CDR3 has 13 amino acids. The V and J ends lost 0 bases and 14 bases, in that order; junction bases with no gene match: 5. The CDR3 DNA reads as TGTGCCAGCAGCGTAGAGGGACAGGGTGAACTGTTTTTT. Its protein is CASSVEGQGELFF.

The V call is TRBV19, the J call TRBJ1-2; 9 positions agree with TRBD1. V lost 9 bases and J lost 1; bases outside the gene matches: 6. Germline values: CDR1 LNHDA, CDR2 SQIVND (reference sequence). The CDR3 has 14 amino acids. CDR3 coding DNA: TGTGCCAGCCAGGACAGGGGCTATAACTATGGCTACACCTTC. Protein: CASQDRGYNYGYTF.

This clone was seen only once. V usage is TRBV7-9 and J usage is TRBJ2-7, with a weak D call TRBD2 (7 bases). The CDR3 extends over 16 amino acids. With 0 bases removed from V and 4 bases from J, the gap between germline ends came to 16 bases. The germline gives CDR1 SEHNR, CDR2 FQNEAQ (reference sequence). The CDR3 reads CASSLAPQGGGYEQYF. The CDR3 region has the DNA TGTGCCAGCAGCTTAGCGCCACAGGGCGGGGGTTACGAGCAGTACTTC.

The CDR3 sequence: CASSVAGQPRGNEQFF. The CDR3 DNA is TGTGCCAGCAGCGTAGCCGGACAGCCCCGGGGCAATGAGCAGTTCTTC. The chain recombines TRBV9 with TRBJ2-1; possibly TRBD1 for D (6 bases). The germline V gene has CDR1 SGDLS and CDR2 YYNGEE. The CDR3 extends over 16 amino acids. The V gene lost 0 bases and the J gene lost 6 bases, with 16 bases spanning the gap.